One TCR beta chain is described in this entry. A read error may explain this, as a much larger clone is one base away. This entry is derived from a study of human T cells and chemical hapten exposure. Unique molecular identifiers were linked by the library to individual cDNA molecules. TCRdb independently ran MiXCR on the RACE reads; one entry per CDR3 protein. Of about 350,000 distinct CDR3 sequences detected, around 5.5% appear once; the ten largest clones hold 7% to 10%. The germline V and J ends were trimmed by 5 bases and 3 bases, with 5 bases remaining between them. The CDR3 sequence is 12 residues long. Germline V lookup: CDR1 SGHTA, CDR2 FQGNSA. The time point: pre-sensitization, week 0. Noted treatment: therapeutic diphenylcyclopropenone sensitization with weekly scalp DPC.

The genes are TRBV7-2 and TRBJ1-5; no definite D call. The clonotype was recovered from a woman aged 18-29 years with alopecia areata. Some clones in this sample may be carry-over from other donors' samples. The specimen was whole blood, collected in connection with sensitization to the hapten diphenylcyclopropenone (DPC). As DNA, the CDR3 is TGTGCCAGCAGCCTTCTCAATCAGCCCCAGCATTTT. It translates to CASSLLNQPQHF.